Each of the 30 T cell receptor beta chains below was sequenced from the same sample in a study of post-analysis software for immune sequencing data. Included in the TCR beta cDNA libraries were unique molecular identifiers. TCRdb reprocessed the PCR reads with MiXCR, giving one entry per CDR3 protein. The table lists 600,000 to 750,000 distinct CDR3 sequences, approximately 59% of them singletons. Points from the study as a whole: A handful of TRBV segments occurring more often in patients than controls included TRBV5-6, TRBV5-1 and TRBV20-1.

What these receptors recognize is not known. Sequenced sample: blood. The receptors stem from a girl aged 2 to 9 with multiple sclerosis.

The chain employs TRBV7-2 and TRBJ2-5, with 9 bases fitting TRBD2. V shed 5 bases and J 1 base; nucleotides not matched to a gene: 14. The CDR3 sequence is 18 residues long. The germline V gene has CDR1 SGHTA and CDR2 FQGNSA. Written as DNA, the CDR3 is TGTGCCAGCAGCCCCACCTCCATCGAGCGGGGGGCCCAAGAGACCCAGTACTTC. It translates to CASSPTSIERGAQETQYF. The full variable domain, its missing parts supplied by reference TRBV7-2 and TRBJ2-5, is GAGVSQSPSNKVTEKGKDVELRCDPISGHTALYWYRQSLGQGLEFLIYFQGNSAPDKSGLPSDRFSAERTGGSVSTLTIQRTQQEDSAVYLCASSPTSIERGAQETQYFGPGTRLLVL.

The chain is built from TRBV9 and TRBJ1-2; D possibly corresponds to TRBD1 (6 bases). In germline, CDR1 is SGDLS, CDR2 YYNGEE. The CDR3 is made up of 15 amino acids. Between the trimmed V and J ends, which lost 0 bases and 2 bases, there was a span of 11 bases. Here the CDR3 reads CASSVEARGNYGYTF. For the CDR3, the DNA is TGTGCCAGCAGCGTAGAGGCAAGGGGGAACTATGGCTACACCTTC.

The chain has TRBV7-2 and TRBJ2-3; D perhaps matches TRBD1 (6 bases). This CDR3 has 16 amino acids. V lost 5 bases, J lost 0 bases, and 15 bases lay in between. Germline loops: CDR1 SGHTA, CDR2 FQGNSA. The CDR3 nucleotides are TGTGCCAGCAGCCGGACAGTTTTCTCTAGCACAGATACGCAGTATTTT. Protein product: CASSRTVFSSTDTQYF.

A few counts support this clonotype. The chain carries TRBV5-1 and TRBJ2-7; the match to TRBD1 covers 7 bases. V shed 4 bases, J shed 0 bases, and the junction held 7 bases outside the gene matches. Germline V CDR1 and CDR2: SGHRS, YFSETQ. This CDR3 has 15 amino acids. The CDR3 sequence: CASSPSGTVSYEQYF. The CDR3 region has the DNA TGCGCCAGCAGCCCCTCCGGGACAGTCTCCTACGAGCAGTACTTC.

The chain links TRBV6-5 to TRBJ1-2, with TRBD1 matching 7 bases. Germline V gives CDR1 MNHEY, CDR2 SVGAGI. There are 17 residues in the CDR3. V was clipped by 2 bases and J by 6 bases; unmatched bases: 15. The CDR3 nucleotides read TGTGCCAGCAGTTACACCGGGACAGCGGATATCGAGAATGGCTACACCTTC. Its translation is CASSYTGTADIENGYTF.

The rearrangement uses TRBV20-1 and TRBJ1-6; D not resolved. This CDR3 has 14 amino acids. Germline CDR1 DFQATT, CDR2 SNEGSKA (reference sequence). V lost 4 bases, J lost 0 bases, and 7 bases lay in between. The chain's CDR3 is CSAMGSSYNSPLHF. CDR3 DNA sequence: TGCAGTGCTATGGGGAGCTCCTATAATTCACCCCTCCACTTT.

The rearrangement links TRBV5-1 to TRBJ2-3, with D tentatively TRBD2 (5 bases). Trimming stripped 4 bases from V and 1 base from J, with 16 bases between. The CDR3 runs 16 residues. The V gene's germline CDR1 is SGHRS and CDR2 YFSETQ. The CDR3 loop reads CASSPSGRVGTDTQYF. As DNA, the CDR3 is TGCGCCAGCAGCCCATCTGGGCGGGTCGGCACAGATACGCAGTATTTT.

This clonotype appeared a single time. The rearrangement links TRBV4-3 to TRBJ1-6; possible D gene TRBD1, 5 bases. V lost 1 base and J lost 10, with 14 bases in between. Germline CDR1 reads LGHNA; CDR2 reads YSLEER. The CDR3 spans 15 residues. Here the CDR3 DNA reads TGCGCCAGCAGCCAAGGGAGCCCAGGGTGGTCACCCCTCCACTTT. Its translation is CASSQGSPGWSPLHF.

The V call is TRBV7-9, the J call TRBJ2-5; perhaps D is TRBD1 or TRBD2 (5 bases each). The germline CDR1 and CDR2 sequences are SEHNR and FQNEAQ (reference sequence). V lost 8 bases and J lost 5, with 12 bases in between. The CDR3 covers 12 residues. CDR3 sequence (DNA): TGTGCCAGCGAGGGGCGGTTGGAGACCCAGTACTTC. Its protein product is CASEGRLETQYF.

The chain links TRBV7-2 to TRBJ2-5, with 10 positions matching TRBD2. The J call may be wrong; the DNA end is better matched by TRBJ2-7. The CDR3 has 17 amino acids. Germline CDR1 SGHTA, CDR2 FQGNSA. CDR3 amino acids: CASSLGMVLAGNYEQYF. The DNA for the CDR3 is TGTGCCAGCAGCCTAGGGATGGTACTAGCGGGGAACTACGAGCAGTACTTC.

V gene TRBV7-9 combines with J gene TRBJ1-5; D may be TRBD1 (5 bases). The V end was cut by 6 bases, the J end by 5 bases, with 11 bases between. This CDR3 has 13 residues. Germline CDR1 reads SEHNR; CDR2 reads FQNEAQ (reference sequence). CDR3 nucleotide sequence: TGTGCCAGCAGATCCGGGGGGGATCAGCCCCAGCATTTT. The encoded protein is CASRSGGDQPQHF.

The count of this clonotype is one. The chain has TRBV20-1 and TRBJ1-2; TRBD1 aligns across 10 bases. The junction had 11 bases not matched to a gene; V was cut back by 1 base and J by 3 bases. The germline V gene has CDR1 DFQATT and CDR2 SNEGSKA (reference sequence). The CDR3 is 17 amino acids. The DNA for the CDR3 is TGCAGTGCTAGAGTTGATACAAGGACAGGGGGTGACTATGGCTACACCTTC. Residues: CSARVDTRTGGDYGYTF.

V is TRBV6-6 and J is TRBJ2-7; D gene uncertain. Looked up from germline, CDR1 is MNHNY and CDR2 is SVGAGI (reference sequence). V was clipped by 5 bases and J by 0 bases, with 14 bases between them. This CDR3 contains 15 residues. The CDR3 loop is CASSMRAVGSYEQYF. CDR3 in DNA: TGTGCCAGCAGTATGAGAGCTGTGGGCTCCTACGAGCAGTACTTC.

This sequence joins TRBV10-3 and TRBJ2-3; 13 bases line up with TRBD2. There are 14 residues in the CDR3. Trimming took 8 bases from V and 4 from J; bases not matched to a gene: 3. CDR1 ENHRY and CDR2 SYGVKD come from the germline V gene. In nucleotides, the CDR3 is TGTGCCATCGGACTAGCGGGAGCTCCAGATACGCAGTATTTT. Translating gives CAIGLAGAPDTQYF.

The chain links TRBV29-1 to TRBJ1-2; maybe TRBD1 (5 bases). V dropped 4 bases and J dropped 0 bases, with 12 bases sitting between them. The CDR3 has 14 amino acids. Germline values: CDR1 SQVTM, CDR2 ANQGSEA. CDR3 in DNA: TGCAGCGTTGCTGGGGGGGGTGCTAACTATGGCTACACCTTC. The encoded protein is CSVAGGGANYGYTF. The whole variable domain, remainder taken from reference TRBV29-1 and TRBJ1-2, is SAVISQKPSRDICQRGTSLTIQCQVDSQVTMMFWYRQQPGQSLTLIATANQGSEATYESGFVIDKFPISRPNLTFSTLTVSNMSPEDSSIYLCSVAGGGANYGYTFGSGTRLTVV.

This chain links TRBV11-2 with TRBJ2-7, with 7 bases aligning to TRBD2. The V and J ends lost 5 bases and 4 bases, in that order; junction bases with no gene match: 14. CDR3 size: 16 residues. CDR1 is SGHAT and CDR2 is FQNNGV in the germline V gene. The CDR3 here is CASSAPGLPWQYEQYF. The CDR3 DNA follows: TGTGCCAGCAGCGCCCCGGGACTACCCTGGCAATACGAGCAGTACTTC.

The CDR3, as DNA: TGTGCCAGCAGGCTTAATAGGCTGGTCTGGTATGCTGAGCAGTTCTTC. It yields the protein CASRLNRLVWYAEQFF. The chain recombines TRBV7-8 with TRBJ2-1; D is uncertain. CDR3 length: 16 residues. The V end was cut by 6 bases, the J end by 9 bases, with 24 bases between. Looked up from germline, CDR1 is SGHVS and CDR2 is FQNEAQ.

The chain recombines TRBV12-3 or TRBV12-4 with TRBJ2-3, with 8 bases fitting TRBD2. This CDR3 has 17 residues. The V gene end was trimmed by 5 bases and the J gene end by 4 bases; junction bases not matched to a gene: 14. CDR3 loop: CASSTTSGATSADTQYF. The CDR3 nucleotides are TGTGCCAGCAGTACCACTAGCGGAGCAACGAGCGCAGATACGCAGTATTTT.

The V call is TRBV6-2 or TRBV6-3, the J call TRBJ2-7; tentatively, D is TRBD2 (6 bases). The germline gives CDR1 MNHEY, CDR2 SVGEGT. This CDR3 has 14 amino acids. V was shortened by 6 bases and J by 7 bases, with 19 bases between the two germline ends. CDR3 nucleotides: TGTGCCAGCAGCCCCGGAGGGGCAAGAGTTGAGCAGTACTTC. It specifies CASSPGGARVEQYF.

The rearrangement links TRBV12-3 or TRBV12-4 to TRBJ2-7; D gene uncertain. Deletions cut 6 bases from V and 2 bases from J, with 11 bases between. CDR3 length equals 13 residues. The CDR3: CASSLSRAYEQYF. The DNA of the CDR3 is TGTGCCAGCAGCTTAAGCCGGGCCTACGAGCAGTACTTC.

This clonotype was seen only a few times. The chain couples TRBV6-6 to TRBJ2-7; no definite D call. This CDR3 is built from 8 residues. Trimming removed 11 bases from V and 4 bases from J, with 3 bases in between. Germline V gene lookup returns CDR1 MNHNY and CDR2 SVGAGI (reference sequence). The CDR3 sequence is CAPYEQYF. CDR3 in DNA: TGTGCCCCTTACGAGCAGTACTTC.

This CDR3 reads CASSQGQGGSYTQYF. As DNA, the CDR3 is TGCGCCAGCAGCCAAGGACAGGGAGGGTCCTATACGCAGTATTTT. The V call is TRBV4-1, the J call TRBJ2-3, with D perhaps TRBD1 or TRBD2 (7 bases each). Germline values: CDR1 MGHRA, CDR2 YSYEKL. This CDR3 contains 15 residues. Between the trimmed V and J ends, which lost 1 base and 7 bases, there was a span of 15 bases.

The CDR3 reads CASSSNDKLGARVEAFF. The CDR3 nucleotides read TGTGCCAGCAGCTCCAACGACAAGTTGGGGGCGCGGGTTGAAGCTTTCTTT. The J gene is TRBJ1-1, the V gene TRBV5-6, with D possibly matching TRBD1 (6 bases). This CDR3 contains 17 residues. Germline CDR1 reads SGHDT; CDR2 reads YYEEEE. With 3 bases removed from V and 7 bases from J, the gap between germline ends came to 25 bases.

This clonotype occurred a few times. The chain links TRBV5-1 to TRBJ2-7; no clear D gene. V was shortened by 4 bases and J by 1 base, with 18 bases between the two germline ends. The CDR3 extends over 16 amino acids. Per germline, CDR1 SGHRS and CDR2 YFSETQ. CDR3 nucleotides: TGCGCCAGCAGCCCATGGTTGGCACTAAGTTCCTACGAGCAGTACTTC. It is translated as CASSPWLALSSYEQYF.

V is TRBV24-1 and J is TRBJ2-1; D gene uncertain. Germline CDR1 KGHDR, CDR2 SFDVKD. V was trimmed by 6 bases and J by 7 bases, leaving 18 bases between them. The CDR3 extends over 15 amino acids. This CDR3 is CATSPEIGFRNEQFF. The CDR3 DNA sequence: TGTGCCACCAGTCCAGAGATAGGGTTCCGGAATGAGCAGTTCTTC.

In nucleotides, the CDR3 is TGCGCCAGCAGCCAAGAGGGGGGACAGGGGGATACGCAGTATTTT. It encodes CASSQEGGQGDTQYF. The rearrangement uses TRBV4-3 and TRBJ2-3, with 10 bases that match TRBD1. Per germline, CDR1 LGHNA and CDR2 YSLEER. The CDR3 totals 15 residues. Trimming removed 0 bases from V and 6 bases from J; junction bases left unmatched: 3.

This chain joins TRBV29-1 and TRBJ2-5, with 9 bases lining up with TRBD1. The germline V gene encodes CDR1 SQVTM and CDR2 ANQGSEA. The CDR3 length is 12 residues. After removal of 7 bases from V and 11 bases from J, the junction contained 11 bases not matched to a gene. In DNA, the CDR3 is TGCAGCGCTGGGGACAGGGCAGGGGAGCAGTACTTC. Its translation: CSAGDRAGEQYF.

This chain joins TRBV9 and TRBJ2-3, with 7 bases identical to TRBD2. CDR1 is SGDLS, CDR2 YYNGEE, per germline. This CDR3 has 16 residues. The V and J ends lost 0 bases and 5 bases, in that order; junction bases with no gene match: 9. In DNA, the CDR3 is TGTGCCAGCAGCGTAGCGGGGGGAACCGGTTTAGATACGCAGTATTTT. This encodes CASSVAGGTGLDTQYF.

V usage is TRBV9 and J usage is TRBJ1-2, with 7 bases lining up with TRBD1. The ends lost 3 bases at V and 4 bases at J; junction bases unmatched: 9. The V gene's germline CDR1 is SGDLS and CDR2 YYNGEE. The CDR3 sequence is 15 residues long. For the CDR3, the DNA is TGTGCCAGCAGCGAGGGAGGGGGCGCTGGCTATGGCTACACCTTC. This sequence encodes CASSEGGGAGYGYTF.

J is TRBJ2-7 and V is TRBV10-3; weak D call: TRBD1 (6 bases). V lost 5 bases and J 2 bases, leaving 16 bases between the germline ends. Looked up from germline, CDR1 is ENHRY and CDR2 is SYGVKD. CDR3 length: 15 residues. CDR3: CAISLDRHFTYEQYF. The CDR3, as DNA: TGTGCCATCAGTCTTGACAGGCATTTTACCTACGAGCAGTACTTC.